What follows is one T cell receptor (beta chain) and its context. This entry belongs to a study of patients and donors after allogeneic stem cell transplantation. One entry per CDR3 protein, called by TCRdb with MiXCR from the RT-PCR reads. The sample carries some 60,000 distinct CDR3 sequences, about an eighth recorded once. Germline lookup yields CDR1 SNHLY and CDR2 FYNNEI. This CDR3 contains 16 residues. Trimming cost V 6 bases and J 1 base; bases outside gene matches: 3. This receptor was taken from a human donor who was either an allogeneic HSCT recipient or a stem cell or donor lymphocyte infusion donor (not recorded which). It is not recorded whose cells these are; they may come from a transplant donor. Sequencing input: blood, either unsorted or a sorted T cell fraction (not recorded which). The chain carries TRBV2 and TRBJ2-2; 12 bases fit TRBD2. The CDR3 region has the DNA TGTGCCAGCAGAGCACTAGCGGGAGGGAACACCGGGGAGCTGTTTTTT. It yields the protein CASRALAGGNTGELFF. The variable domain in full, completed from reference TRBV2 and TRBJ2-2, reads EPEVTQTPSHQVTQMGQEVILRCVPISNHLYFYWYRQILGQKVEFLVSFYNNEISEKSEIFDDQFSVERPDGSNFTLKIRSTKLEDSAMYFCASRALAGGNTGELFFGEGSRLTVL.